This T cell receptor beta chain was retrieved from a study of shared clonotypes between healthy human individuals. CDR3 size: 16 residues. V shed 5 bases and J shed 8 bases, with 22 bases lying between them. In the naive CD8 group, cells lacked CD45RO and were positively selected for CCR7, so terminally differentiated effector memory CD45RA+ cells were left out. The repertoire was sequenced with immunoSEQ multiplex PCR; TCRdb's copy has only in-frame clones and lacks some. Among 2 million to 2.5 million clones listed, about 95% were seen once. The sequenced sample was naive CD8+ T cells sorted from blood. The TCR sequence derives from a man between 18 and 29 years old in good health. This chain uses TRBV5-3 with TRBJ1-4; weak D call: TRBD1 (5 bases). TRBV5-3 is placed among ORFs of uncertain function. This CDR3 is CARSYHRDPRGEKLFF. In DNA, the CDR3 is TGTGCCAGAAGTTATCACCGGGACCCAAGGGGAGAAAAACTGTTTTTT.